The clone carrying this T cell receptor beta chain was counted between two and nine times. Antigen: not known. Deletions cut 5 bases from V and 1 base from J, with 13 bases between. Germline V lookup: CDR1 SGHDT, CDR2 YYEEEE. The CDR3 has 15 residues. Patients aged 18 to 65 had newly diagnosed hyperthyroidism lasting under 2 months. Exclusion of a patient resulted from uncontrolled infection, other autoimmune disease, pregnancy or lactation. The source of the PBMCs was over 8.5 ml of fresh peripheral blood. The data stem from a study of T cells in Graves' hyperthyroidism and ophthalmopathy. The study, taken as a whole, reports: Most clonotypes expanded in the thyroid (above 0.001) were also present in blood.

The source material, RNA transcripts, was used to amplify TCR beta CDR3 regions. With the HTBI primer set, the TCR CDR3 went through a first round of RT-PCR. TCRdb fed the multiplex PCR reads into MiXCR, producing one record per CDR3 protein. The table records 300,000 to 500,000 distinct CDR3 sequences, more than 12% of them present only once. The V and J genes are TRBV5-6 and TRBJ1-3; D not resolved. This sequence was found in a woman aged 25 to 45 with Graves' hyperthyroidism. Sequencing input: blood. The CDR3, as DNA: TGTGCCAGCAGTCGAAGTCCGGAGTCTGGAAACACCATATATTTT. Amino acids: CASSRSPESGNTIYF.